The rows below give T cell receptor beta chains drawn from one sample of a study of cytomegalovirus exposure and HLA in healthy donors. Generated by immunoSEQ multiplex PCR, the TCRdb table keeps only in-frame clones and is missing some. This table holds around 140,000 clones, approximately 80% found once. Sequenced sample: PBMCs. The receptors shown here come from a woman between 18 and 29 years old in good health and CMV-seropositive. Both conserved end residues are trimmed from each CDR3. Fields, in order: clone size, D gene, V gene, CDR3 protein. A D gene is named only where the DNA matches it firmly. Clone size is shown for a subset of rows, as once, few, many or a class of expanded clone.

- - TRBV7-7 ASSLVRAETQY
- - TRBV6-9 ASQPLRGPGYNEQF
once TRBD1 TRBV18 ASSRIGTGLYEQY
few - TRBV9 ASSGIGARNTEAF
- - TRBV5-5 ASSSNTGRSNQPQH
- TRBD1 TRBV5-6 ASSTGTDQPQH
- - TRBV6-5 ASSGPGVNTEAF
- - TRBV19 ASSIGAGRDNSPLH
- TRBD1 TRBV30 AWSALTGTAAQH
- TRBD2 TRBV4-1 ASSQGPVGGALGANVLT
few - TRBV10-1 ASSESRRTVGAF
- - TRBV11-3 ASSPGVGEQY
- TRBD1 TRBV9 ASSVAGTGIFGYT
- - TRBV25-1 ASSATDYTEAF
- TRBD2 TRBV5-1 ASSLDGLDPTDTQY
- - TRBV19 ASSISLSGYT
- - TRBV6-6 ASRLDSATNEKLF
- TRBD1 TRBV6-1 ASSAYGTASGGYT
once - TRBV28 ASSVQGSHSPLH
once TRBD1 TRBV28 ASSSPVPGQGPGNYGYT
- - TRBV27 ASGPWEGDATNEKLF
- - TRBV27 ASGRGGNTIY
- TRBD2 TRBV4-3 ASSQAMGSSGGLNEQF
- TRBD2 TRBV5-1 ASSIGLAGVGVKETQY
- TRBD2 TRBV6-1 ASSPLAAGTDTQY
- TRBD2 TRBV15 ATSTSGGATDTQY
- - TRBV6-6 ASSYTRGAGGETQY
- TRBD1 TRBV5-1 ASSLATGFYSPLH
- TRBD1 TRBV2 ASSVDRVIDEQY
- TRBD2 TRBV5-6 ASTLSRGSHETQY
- TRBD1 TRBV18 ASSTGQGQETQY
- TRBD2 TRBV5-1 ASSSTSVTYEQY
- TRBD1 TRBV28 ASSAGTGIPGELF
- - TRBV28 ASSLGLRRGRHPQY
- TRBD2 TRBV5-6 ASRLRTSGGPQETQY
few - TRBV5-8 ASSLAGRNYGYT
- - TRBV5-1 ASSLAQGTDTQY
- - TRBV6-1 ASSEWGEPYT
- - TRBV4-1 ASSPPGGGGYGYT
few TRBD1 TRBV2 ASSAQGATNEKLF
- - TRBV4-1 ASSSRWGGTDTQY